This T cell receptor beta chain was identified during a study of blood T cell repertoires in COVID-19. In the study overall: The origin of the acute and convalescent COVID-19 samples was the United States, Italy and Spain.

Some clones are missing from TCRdb's copy, which holds only in-frame ones; the method was immunoSEQ multiplex PCR. This sample carries some 140,000 clones, around three quarters of them seen once, and the ten largest clones take roughly 3.5%. V lost 1 base and J 0 bases, leaving 7 bases between the germline ends. This CDR3 has 15 amino acids. CDR1 SNHLY and CDR2 FYNNEI come from the germline V gene. This TCR was sampled from a man in his fifties or sixties with acute or convalescent COVID-19. The genes are TRBV2 and TRBJ1-5, with D unclear. The specimen sequenced was peripheral blood. The CDR3 DNA reads as TGTGCCAGCAGTGAAGTCACAAATAGCAATCAGCCCCAGCATTTT. As protein: CASSEVTNSNQPQHF.